This T cell receptor (beta chain) originates from a study of read filtering for tumor transcriptome and immune sequencing. Background on the study: Mean patient age was approximately 66 years, range roughly 40 to 80; roughly 18 male, more than 11 female. IR-seq gave about 4 to 10.27 million TCR reads per sample; RNA-seq gave about 80 to 1,400. Study-level findings and limits: Roughly 82% of IR-seq clonotypes had a single read, yet these held 3.5% to 4.5% of reads.

In this sample, this clonotype turned up many times. Its matching antigen is unknown. From roughly 390 ng of RNA, a library with molecular barcoded alpha/delta and beta/gamma adaptors was made. TCRdb ran MiXCR on the reads and lists one entry per CDR3 protein. Of roughly 41,000 distinct CDR3 sequences listed, about an eighth are singletons. Per the germline V gene, CDR1 is MNHEY and CDR2 is SVGEGT. Between the trimmed V and J ends, which lost 8 bases and 0 bases, there was a span of 17 bases. The CDR3 is 16 amino acids. The chain employs TRBV6-2 or TRBV6-3 and TRBJ1-3; D ambiguous. This clonotype was obtained from a donor at least 40 years old with multiple myeloma. Material: a population of CD138-negative cells sorted from bone marrow. CDR3 sequence: CASPPSYSISGNTIYF. The CDR3 nucleotides are TGTGCCAGCCCTCCCTCGTATTCAATCTCTGGAAACACCATATATTTT.